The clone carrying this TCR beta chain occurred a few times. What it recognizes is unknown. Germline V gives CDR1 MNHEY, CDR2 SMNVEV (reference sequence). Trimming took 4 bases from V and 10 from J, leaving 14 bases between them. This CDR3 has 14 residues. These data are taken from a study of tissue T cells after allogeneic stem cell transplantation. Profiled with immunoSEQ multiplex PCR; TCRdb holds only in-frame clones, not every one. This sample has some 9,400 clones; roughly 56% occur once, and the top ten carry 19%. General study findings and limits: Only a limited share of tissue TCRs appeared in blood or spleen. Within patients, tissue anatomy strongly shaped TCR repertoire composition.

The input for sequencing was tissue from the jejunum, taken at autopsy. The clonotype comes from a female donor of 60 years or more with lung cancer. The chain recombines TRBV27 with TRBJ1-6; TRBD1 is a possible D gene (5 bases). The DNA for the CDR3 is TGTGCCAGCAGTTCAAAGGGAGAGGGGTCACCCCTCCACTTT. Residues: CASSSKGEGSPLHF.